This TCR beta chain was found in a study of tumor and adjacent non-tumor tissue in lung cancer. Study-wide background: The cohort had approximately 13 adenocarcinoma, 2 squamous cell and 1 small cell patients. Study observations and caveats: Shorter survival was associated with higher TCR diversity in tumors.

TCRbeta libraries were built with three rounds of nested PCR, modified from ARM-PCR. TCRdb processed the multiplex PCR reads anew with MiXCR; each CDR3 protein has one entry. The sample has under 150,000 distinct CDR3 sequences; 60% to 70% are singletons. Comment on this clonotype: Its target is not known.

RNA was extracted from bulk tissue without any cell sorting. The sequencing sample was made of lung tumor tissue. The sequence came from a man in his fifties or sixties with small cell lung cancer.

In DNA form, the CDR3 reads TGTGCCAGCAGCTCCGCTCTAGGAGGGAGAACAGATACGCAGTATTTT. Translating gives CASSSALGGRTDTQYF. V gene TRBV11-2 combines with J gene TRBJ2-3; tentative D call: TRBD2 (6 bases). V was clipped by 4 bases and J by 3 bases, with 17 bases between them. Per germline, CDR1 SGHAT and CDR2 FQNNGV. This CDR3 region has 16 residues. Full variable domain (rest looked up from reference TRBV11-2 and TRBJ2-3): EAGVAQSPRYKIIEKRQSVAFWCNPISGHATLYWYQQILGQGPKLLIQFQNNGVVDDSQLPKDRFSAERLKGVDSTLKIQPAKLEDSAVYLCASSSALGGRTDTQYFGPGTRLTVL.